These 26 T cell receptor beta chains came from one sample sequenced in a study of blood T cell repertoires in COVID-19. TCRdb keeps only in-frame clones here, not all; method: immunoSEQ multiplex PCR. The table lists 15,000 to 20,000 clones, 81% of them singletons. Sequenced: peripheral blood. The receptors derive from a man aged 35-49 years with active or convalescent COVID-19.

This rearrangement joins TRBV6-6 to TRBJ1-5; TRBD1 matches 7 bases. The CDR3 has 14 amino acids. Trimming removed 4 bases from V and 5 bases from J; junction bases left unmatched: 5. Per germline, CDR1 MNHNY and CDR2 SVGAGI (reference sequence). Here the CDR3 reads CASSFNTGDQPQHF. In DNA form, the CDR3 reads TGTGCCAGCAGTTTCAACACAGGGGATCAGCCCCAGCATTTT.

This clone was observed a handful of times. The CDR3 DNA reads as TGTGCCAGCAGTTTGATCCGGACAGGGGAGTTGATCGAGCAGTACTTC. The encoded protein is CASSLIRTGELIEQYF. The genes are TRBV6-5 and TRBJ2-7; 9 bases line up with TRBD1. This CDR3 region has 16 residues. CDR1 is MNHEY and CDR2 is SVGAGI in the germline V gene. The V and J ends lost 4 bases and 6 bases, in that order; junction bases with no gene match: 13.

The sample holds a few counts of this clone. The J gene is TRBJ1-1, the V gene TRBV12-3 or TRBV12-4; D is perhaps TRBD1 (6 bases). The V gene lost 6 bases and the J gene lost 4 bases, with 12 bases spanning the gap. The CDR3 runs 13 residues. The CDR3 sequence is CASRSTGLTEAFF. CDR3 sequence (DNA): TGTGCCAGCAGATCCACAGGGCTCACTGAAGCTTTCTTT.

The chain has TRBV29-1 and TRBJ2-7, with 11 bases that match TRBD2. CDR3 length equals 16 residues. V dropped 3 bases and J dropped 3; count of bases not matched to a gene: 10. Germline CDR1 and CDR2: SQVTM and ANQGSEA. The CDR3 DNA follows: TGCAGCGTTGAGGGGCTGGGGACTAGCGGCGACTACGAGCAGTACTTC. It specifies CSVEGLGTSGDYEQYF.

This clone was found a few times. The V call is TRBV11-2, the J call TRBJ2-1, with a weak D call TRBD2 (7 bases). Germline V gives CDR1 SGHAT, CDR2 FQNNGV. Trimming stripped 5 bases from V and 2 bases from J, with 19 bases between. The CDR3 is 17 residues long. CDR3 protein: CASSLEKGGGPYNEQFF. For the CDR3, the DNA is TGTGCCAGCAGCCTTGAGAAGGGGGGGGGACCCTACAATGAGCAGTTCTTC.

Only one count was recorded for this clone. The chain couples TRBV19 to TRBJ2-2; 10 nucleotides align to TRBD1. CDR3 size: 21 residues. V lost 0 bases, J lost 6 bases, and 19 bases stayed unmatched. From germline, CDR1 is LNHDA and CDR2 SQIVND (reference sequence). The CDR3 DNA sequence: TGTGCCAGTAGTATAGATCGTGGGGGACAGGGGCCGGGTCTCGGAGCCGGGGAGCTGTTTTTT. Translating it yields CASSIDRGGQGPGLGAGELFF.

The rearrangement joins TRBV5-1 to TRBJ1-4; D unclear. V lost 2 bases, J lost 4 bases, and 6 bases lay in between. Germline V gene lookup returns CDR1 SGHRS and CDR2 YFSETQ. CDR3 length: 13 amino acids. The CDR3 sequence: CASSLQLNEKLFF. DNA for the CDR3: TGCGCCAGCAGCTTACAGCTTAATGAAAAACTGTTTTTT.

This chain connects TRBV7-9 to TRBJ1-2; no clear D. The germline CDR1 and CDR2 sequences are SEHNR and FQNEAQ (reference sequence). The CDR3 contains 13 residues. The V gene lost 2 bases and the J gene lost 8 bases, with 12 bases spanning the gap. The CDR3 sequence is CASSLSGNLGYTF. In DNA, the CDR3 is TGTGCCAGCAGCTTATCCGGGAACTTAGGCTACACCTTC.

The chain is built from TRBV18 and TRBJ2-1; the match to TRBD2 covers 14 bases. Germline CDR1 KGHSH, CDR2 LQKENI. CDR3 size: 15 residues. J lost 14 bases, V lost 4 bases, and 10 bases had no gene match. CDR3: CASSLPTSGGASKFF. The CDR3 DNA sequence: TGTGCCAGCTCACTCCCGACTAGCGGGGGGGCTAGCAAGTTCTTC.

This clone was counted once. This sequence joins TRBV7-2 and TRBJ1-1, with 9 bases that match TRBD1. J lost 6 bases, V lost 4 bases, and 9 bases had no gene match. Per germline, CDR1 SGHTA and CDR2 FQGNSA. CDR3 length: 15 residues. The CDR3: CASSSLNYRGPEAFF. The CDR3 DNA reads TGTGCCAGCAGCTCGCTTAATTACAGGGGGCCTGAAGCTTTCTTT. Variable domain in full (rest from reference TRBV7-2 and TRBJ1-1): GAGVSQSPSNKVTEKGKDVELRCDPISGHTALYWYRQSLGQGLEFLIYFQGNSAPDKSGLPSDRFSAERTGGSVSTLTIQRTQQEDSAVYLCASSSLNYRGPEAFFGQGTRLTVV.

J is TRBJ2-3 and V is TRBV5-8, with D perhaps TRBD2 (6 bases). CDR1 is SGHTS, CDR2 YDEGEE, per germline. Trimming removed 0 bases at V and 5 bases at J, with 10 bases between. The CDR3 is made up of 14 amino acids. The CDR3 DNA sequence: TGTGCCAGCAGCTTGGGGGTAGCGGAAGATACGCAGTATTTT. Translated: CASSLGVAEDTQYF. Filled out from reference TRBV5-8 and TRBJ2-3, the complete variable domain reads EAGVTQSPTHLIKTRGQQATLRCSPISGHTSVYWYQQALGLGLQFLLWYDEGEERNRGNFPPRFSGRQFPNYSSELNVNALELEDSALYLCASSLGVAEDTQYFGPGTRLTVL.

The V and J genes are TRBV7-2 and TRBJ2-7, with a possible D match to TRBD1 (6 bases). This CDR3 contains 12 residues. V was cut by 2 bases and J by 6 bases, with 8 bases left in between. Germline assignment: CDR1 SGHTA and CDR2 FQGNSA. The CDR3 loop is CASSLHRAEQYF. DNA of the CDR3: TGTGCCAGCAGCTTACACAGGGCCGAGCAGTACTTC.

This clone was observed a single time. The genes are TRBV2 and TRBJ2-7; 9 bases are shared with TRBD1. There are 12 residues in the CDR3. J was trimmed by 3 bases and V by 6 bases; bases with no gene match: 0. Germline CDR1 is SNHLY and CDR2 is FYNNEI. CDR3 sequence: CASRDRGYEQYF. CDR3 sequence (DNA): TGTGCCAGCAGGGACAGGGGCTACGAGCAGTACTTC.

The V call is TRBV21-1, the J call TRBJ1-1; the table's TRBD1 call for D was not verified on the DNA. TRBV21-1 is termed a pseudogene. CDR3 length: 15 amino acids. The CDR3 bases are TGTGCCAGCAGGGGTCGGACACGGAAGAACACTGAAGCTTTCTTT. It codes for CASRGRTRKNTEAFF.

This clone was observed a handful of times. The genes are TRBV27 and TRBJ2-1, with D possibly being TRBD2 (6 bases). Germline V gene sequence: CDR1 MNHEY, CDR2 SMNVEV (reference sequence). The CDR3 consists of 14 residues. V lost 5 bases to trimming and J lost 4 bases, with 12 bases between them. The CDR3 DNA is TGTGCCAGCAGTGGCCGGGACTCTTACAATGAGCAGTTCTTC. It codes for CASSGRDSYNEQFF.

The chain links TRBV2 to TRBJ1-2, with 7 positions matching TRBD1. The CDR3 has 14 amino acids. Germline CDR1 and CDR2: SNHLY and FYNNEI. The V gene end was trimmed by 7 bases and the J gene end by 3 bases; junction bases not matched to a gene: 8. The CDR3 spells CASKVDRVDYGYTF. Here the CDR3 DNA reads TGTGCCAGCAAAGTAGACAGGGTCGACTATGGCTACACCTTC.

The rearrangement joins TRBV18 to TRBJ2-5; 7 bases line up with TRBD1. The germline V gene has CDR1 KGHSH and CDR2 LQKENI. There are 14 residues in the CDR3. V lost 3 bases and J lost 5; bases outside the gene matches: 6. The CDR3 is CASSPRTGRETQYF. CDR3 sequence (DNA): TGTGCCAGCTCACCTCGGACAGGCAGGGAGACCCAGTACTTC.

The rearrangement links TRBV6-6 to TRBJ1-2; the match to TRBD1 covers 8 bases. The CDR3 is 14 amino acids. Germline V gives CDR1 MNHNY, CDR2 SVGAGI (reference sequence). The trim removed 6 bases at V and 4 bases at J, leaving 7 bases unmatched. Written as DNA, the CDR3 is TGTGCCAGCAGGACCACAGGGGGTAGCTATGGCTACACCTTC. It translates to CASRTTGGSYGYTF.

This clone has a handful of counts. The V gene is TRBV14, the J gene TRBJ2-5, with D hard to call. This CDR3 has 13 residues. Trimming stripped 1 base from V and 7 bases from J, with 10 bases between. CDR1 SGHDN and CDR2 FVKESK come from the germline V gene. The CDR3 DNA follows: TGTGCCAGCAGCCAAGGCGTAACGGGGACCCAGTACTTC. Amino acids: CASSQGVTGTQYF.

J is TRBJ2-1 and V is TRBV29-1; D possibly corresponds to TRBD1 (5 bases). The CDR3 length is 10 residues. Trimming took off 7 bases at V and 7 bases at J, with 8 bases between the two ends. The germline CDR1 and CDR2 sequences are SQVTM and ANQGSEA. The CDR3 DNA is TGCAGCGGTGCAGGGAATGAGCAGTTCTTC. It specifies CSGAGNEQFF.

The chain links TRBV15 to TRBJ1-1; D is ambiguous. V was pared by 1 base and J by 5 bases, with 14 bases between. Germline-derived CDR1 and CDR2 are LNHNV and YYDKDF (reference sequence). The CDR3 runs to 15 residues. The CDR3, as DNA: TGTGCCACCAGCAGAGCGAGGAGGGTATGGACTGAAGCTTTCTTT. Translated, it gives CATSRARRVWTEAFF.

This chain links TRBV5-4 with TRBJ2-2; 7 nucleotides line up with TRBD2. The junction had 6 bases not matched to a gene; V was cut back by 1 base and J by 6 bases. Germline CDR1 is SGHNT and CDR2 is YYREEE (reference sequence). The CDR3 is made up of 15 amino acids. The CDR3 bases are TGTGCCAGCAGCTTGACGAGCCGGGAGGCCGGGGAGCTGTTTTTT. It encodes CASSLTSREAGELFF.

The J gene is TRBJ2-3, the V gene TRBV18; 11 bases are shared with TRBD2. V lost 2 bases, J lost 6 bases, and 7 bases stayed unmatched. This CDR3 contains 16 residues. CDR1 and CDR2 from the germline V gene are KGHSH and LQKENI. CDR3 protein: CASSPTLAGGGDTQYF. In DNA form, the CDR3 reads TGTGCCAGCTCACCAACCCTAGCGGGGGGTGGCGATACGCAGTATTTT. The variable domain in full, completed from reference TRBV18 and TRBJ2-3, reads NAGVMQNPRHLVRRRGQEARLRCSPMKGHSHVYWYRQLPEEGLKFMVYLQKENIIDESGMPKERFSAEFPKEGPSILRIQQVVRGDSAAYFCASSPTLAGGGDTQYFGPGTRLTVL.

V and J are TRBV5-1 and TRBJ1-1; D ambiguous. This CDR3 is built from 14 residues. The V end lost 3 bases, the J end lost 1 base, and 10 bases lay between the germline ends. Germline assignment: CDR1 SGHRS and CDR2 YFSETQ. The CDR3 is CASSWTMGNTEAFF. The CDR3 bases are TGCGCCAGCAGCTGGACTATGGGGAACACTGAAGCTTTCTTT.

CDR3 in amino acids: CASSRGVSSYNEQFF. In DNA, the CDR3 is TGTGCCAGCAGCCGCGGGGTATCCTCCTACAATGAGCAGTTCTTC. V gene TRBV14 combines with J gene TRBJ2-1; possibly TRBD2 for D (6 bases). The CDR3 contains 15 residues. Trimming took 4 bases from V and 0 from J, leaving 10 bases between them. Germline-derived CDR1 and CDR2 are SGHDN and FVKESK.

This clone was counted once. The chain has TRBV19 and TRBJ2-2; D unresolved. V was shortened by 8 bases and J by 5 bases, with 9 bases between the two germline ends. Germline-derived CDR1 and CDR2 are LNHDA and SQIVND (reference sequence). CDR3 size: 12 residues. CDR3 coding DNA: TGTGCCAGTTTGGCCAGTACCGGGGAGCTGTTTTTT. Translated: CASLASTGELFF.